The 18 T cell receptor beta chains below all came from one sample that was sequenced in a study of T cell clones after liver transplantation. The repertoire was sequenced with immunoSEQ multiplex PCR; TCRdb's copy has only in-frame clones and lacks some. The sample lists under 150,000 clones; 90% were seen once. Material: CD4+ T cells from blood, obtained 12 months after liver transplant. These receptors were obtained from a human patient who received a liver transplant. Some T cells may be the graft donor's.

The rearrangement joins TRBV7-2 to TRBJ2-1, with 7 bases identical to TRBD2. V shed 1 base, J shed 7 bases, and the junction held 13 bases outside the gene matches. The germline gives CDR1 SGHTA, CDR2 FQGNSA. CDR3 length: 17 amino acids. CDR3 sequence reads: CASSLGGGTPSVNEQFF. CDR3 in DNA: TGTGCCAGCAGCTTAGGGGGGGGTACCCCGAGCGTGAATGAGCAGTTCTTC.

This clone was recorded a few times. V gene TRBV4-1 combines with J gene TRBJ2-7, with 11 bases aligning to TRBD1. Germline V gives CDR1 MGHRA, CDR2 YSYEKL. This CDR3 region has 18 residues. V shed 1 base, J shed 4 bases, and the junction held 12 bases outside the gene matches. DNA for the CDR3: TGCGCCAGCAGCCAAGCGCTTGGGCGGACAGGGGGCGGTTACGAGCAGTACTTC. Translating gives CASSQALGRTGGGYEQYF.

This chain links TRBV7-6 with TRBJ1-3; tentatively, D is TRBD1 (5 bases). The CDR3 sequence is 16 residues long. The germline V and J ends were trimmed by 1 base and 0 bases, with 10 bases remaining between them. The germline gives CDR1 SGHVS, CDR2 FNYEAQ. The CDR3 is CASSLVQGNSGNTIYF. CDR3 bases: TGTGCCAGCAGCTTAGTTCAGGGCAACTCTGGAAACACCATATATTTT.

The V and J genes are TRBV4-1 and TRBJ2-7; 7 nucleotides match TRBD2. The CDR3 sequence is 15 residues long. V was clipped by 1 base and J by 1 base; unmatched bases: 4. Per germline, CDR1 MGHRA and CDR2 YSYEKL. Written as DNA, the CDR3 is TGCGCCAGCAGCCAAGGGTCTAGCGGTTCCTACGAGCAGTACTTC. Residues: CASSQGSSGSYEQYF.

The rearrangement uses TRBV6-5 and TRBJ1-1, with TRBD1 identical over 10 bases. The CDR3 is 15 amino acids. Germline CDR1 and CDR2: MNHEY and SVGAGI. J was trimmed by 5 bases and V by 5 bases; bases with no gene match: 8. The CDR3 DNA reads TGTGCCAGCAGTGGGCCCGGGACAGGGGAAACTGAAGCTTTCTTT. Amino acid sequence: CASSGPGTGETEAFF.

The gene calls are TRBV14 and TRBJ2-7; D is uncertain. Deletions cut 0 bases from V and 4 bases from J, with 7 bases between. The CDR3 contains 13 residues. In germline, CDR1 is SGHDN, CDR2 FVKESK. CDR3 residues: CASSQDIRYEQYF. The CDR3 bases are TGTGCCAGCAGCCAAGATATCCGTTACGAGCAGTACTTC. Combining the CDR3 with reference TRBV14 and TRBJ2-7 gives the whole variable domain EAGVTQFPSHSVIEKGQTVTLRCDPISGHDNLYWYRRVMGKEIKFLLHFVKESKQDESGMPNNRFLAERTGGTYSTLKVQPAELEDSGVYFCASSQDIRYEQYFGPGTRLTVT.

This clone was counted a single time. The junction shows a germline mismatch at one end, possibly a read error. This chain joins TRBV28 and TRBJ2-3, with 7 bases identical to TRBD2. CDR1 MDHEN and CDR2 SYDVKM come from the germline V gene. CDR3 length: 11 residues. The CDR3 DNA reads TGTGCCAGCAGCCTCCGGGACTACACGTACTTT. It translates to CASSLRDYTYF. Full variable domain (remainder filled in from reference TRBV28 and TRBJ2-3): DVKVTQSSRYLVKRTGEKVFLECVQDMDHENMFWYRQDPGLGLRLIYFSYDVKMKEKGDIPEGYSVSREKKERFSLILESASTNQTSMYLCASSLRDYTYFGPGTRLTVL.

This chain joins TRBV6-5 and TRBJ1-1; tentatively, D is TRBD1 (5 bases). The CDR3 extends over 15 amino acids. Germline V gives CDR1 MNHEY, CDR2 SVGAGI. V was pared by 4 bases and J by 7 bases, with 19 bases between. The CDR3 spells CASSWDRRGEGEAFF. The CDR3 DNA reads as TGTGCCAGCAGTTGGGATCGAAGGGGAGAAGGTGAAGCTTTCTTT.

The genes are TRBV15 and TRBJ1-1; D gene ambiguous. The germline CDR1 and CDR2 sequences are LNHNV and YYDKDF (reference sequence). The CDR3 spans 13 residues. V was trimmed by 7 bases and J by 1 base, leaving 10 bases between them. The CDR3 sequence: CATTLEGNTEAFF. CDR3 DNA sequence: TGTGCCACCACCCTCGAGGGGAACACTGAAGCTTTCTTT.

This clone was counted between two and nine times. The chain uses TRBV30 and TRBJ2-1; 15 positions agree with TRBD2. The V gene's germline CDR1 is GTSNPN and CDR2 SVGIG (reference sequence). The CDR3 contains 14 residues. Trimming cost V 0 bases and J 12 bases; bases outside gene matches: 3. CDR3 sequence reads: CAWSVGLAGGGQFF. The CDR3 DNA sequence: TGTGCCTGGAGTGTAGGACTAGCGGGAGGGGGGCAGTTCTTC.

V and J are TRBV5-1 and TRBJ1-1; 9 bases are shared with TRBD1. V shed 3 bases, J shed 4 bases, and the junction held 10 bases outside the gene matches. Germline CDR1 reads SGHRS; CDR2 reads YFSETQ. This CDR3 comprises 16 residues. CDR3 in DNA: TGCGCCAGCAGCTCGGTAAGGACAGGGGAAGGCACTGAAGCTTTCTTT. Residues: CASSSVRTGEGTEAFF.

The table lists this clone with a count of one. J is TRBJ2-7 and V is TRBV13; 7 bases map to TRBD1. The CDR3 has 17 amino acids. Losses at the gene ends were 2 bases for V and 5 bases for J; bases not matched to a gene: 15. In germline, CDR1 is PRHDT, CDR2 FYEKMQ (reference sequence). The CDR3: CASSLILPTGQVHEQYF. The CDR3 bases are TGTGCCAGCAGCTTAATACTCCCTACCGGACAGGTCCACGAGCAGTACTTC.

The V call is TRBV15, the J call TRBJ1-2, with D uncertain. The CDR3 sequence is 17 residues long. The germline CDR1 and CDR2 sequences are LNHNV and YYDKDF (reference sequence). V gave up 3 bases and J gave up 7 bases, with 24 bases separating them. The CDR3 region is CATSSVSTEPLTSGYTF. CDR3 nucleotides: TGTGCCACCAGCAGTGTCTCTACCGAACCCTTAACGAGTGGCTACACCTTC.

V gene TRBV2 combines with J gene TRBJ1-6; D is uncertain. Trimming shortened V by 6 bases and J by 0 bases, and 3 bases separated the two germline ends. This CDR3 region has 13 residues. Looked up from germline, CDR1 is SNHLY and CDR2 is FYNNEI. This chain's CDR3 is CASSSSYNSPLHF. The CDR3 region has the DNA TGTGCCAGCAGCAGCTCCTATAATTCACCCCTCCACTTT. The variable domain in full, completed from reference TRBV2 and TRBJ1-6, reads EPEVTQTPSHQVTQMGQEVILRCVPISNHLYFYWYRQILGQKVEFLVSFYNNEISEKSEIFDDQFSVERPDGSNFTLKIRSTKLEDSAMYFCASSSSYNSPLHFGNGTRLTVT.

The chain combines TRBV29-1 with TRBJ1-1; TRBD1 matches 7 bases. CDR3 length equals 13 residues. CDR1 and CDR2 (germline): SQVTM, ANQGSEA. CDR3 residues: CIRVVAGGTEAFF. The CDR3 DNA reads TGCATCCGGGTGGTCGCAGGGGGAACTGAAGCTTTCTTT.

This chain links TRBV19 with TRBJ1-5; unclear D gene. V was trimmed by 3 bases and J by 2 bases, leaving 11 bases between them. The CDR3 spans 15 residues. CDR1 and CDR2 (germline): LNHDA, SQIVND (reference sequence). CDR3 DNA sequence: TGTGCCAGTAGTATTGAGGGTGGACGCAATCAGCCCCAGCATTTT. This encodes CASSIEGGRNQPQHF.

The J gene is TRBJ2-7, the V gene TRBV18; TRBD1 aligns across 10 bases. CDR3 length equals 16 residues. Looked up from germline, CDR1 is KGHSH and CDR2 is LQKENI. V lost 2 bases and J lost 6; bases outside the gene matches: 10. CDR3 sequence: CASSPRGVGQGGEQYF. DNA for the CDR3: TGTGCCAGCTCACCAAGAGGGGTCGGACAGGGGGGCGAGCAGTACTTC. Drawing the rest from reference TRBV18 and TRBJ2-7, the complete variable domain is NAGVMQNPRHLVRRRGQEARLRCSPMKGHSHVYWYRQLPEEGLKFMVYLQKENIIDESGMPKERFSAEFPKEGPSILRIQQVVRGDSAAYFCASSPRGVGQGGEQYFGPGTRLTVT.

This chain connects TRBV6-7 to TRBJ2-2; possibly TRBD2 for D (5 bases). TRBV6-7 belongs to the ORF category, with a function that is uncertain. The V end was cut by 7 bases, the J end by 6 bases, with 21 bases between. The CDR3 spans 16 residues. CDR3 coding DNA: TGTGCCAGCACCCAACTAGGGCACAGTCAAGCCGGGGAGCTGTTTTTT. This sequence encodes CASTQLGHSQAGELFF.